The 7 T cell receptor beta chains in this list originate from one sample, sequenced in a study of blood T cell repertoires in COVID-19. Sequencing was performed with immunoSEQ multiplex PCR; in TCRdb, only in-frame clones are kept and a portion is missing. The table has a few hundred thousand clones, 84% seen once. Sequenced material: peripheral blood. These receptors were taken from a young man with active or convalescent COVID-19.

The CDR3 is CASSYSAGTVILPHTGELFF. The DNA of the CDR3 is TGTGCCAGCAGTTACTCAGCCGGGACAGTGATCCTCCCCCACACCGGGGAGCTGTTTTTT. This rearrangement joins TRBV6-2 or TRBV6-3 to TRBJ2-2, with TRBD1 identical over 7 bases. The ends lost 0 bases at V and 3 bases at J; junction bases unmatched: 16. The CDR3 totals 20 residues. CDR1 is MNHEY, CDR2 SVGEGT, per germline.

CDR3 bases: TGTGCCAGCAGTCGGGACAGAACCTTGAACACTGAAGCTTTCTTT. Translated, it gives CASSRDRTLNTEAFF. The chain couples TRBV6-5 to TRBJ1-1, with 7 bases identical to TRBD1. Germline-derived CDR1 and CDR2 are MNHEY and SVGAGI. With V trimmed by 5 bases and J by 0 bases, 6 bases remained unmatched. The CDR3 covers 15 residues.

The CDR3 DNA follows: TGTGCCAGTAGATCCGAGGCGGCCTACGAGCAGTACTTC. This translates into CASRSEAAYEQYF. The chain combines TRBV19 with TRBJ2-7; D remains unclear. CDR1 and CDR2 (germline): LNHDA, SQIVND (reference sequence). Deletions cut 6 bases from V and 2 bases from J, with 11 bases between. The CDR3 runs to 13 residues.

The chain has TRBV6-5 and TRBJ1-1, with TRBD1 identical over 7 bases. Germline V gene sequence: CDR1 MNHEY, CDR2 SVGAGI. V shed 7 bases, J shed 4 bases, and the junction held 6 bases outside the gene matches. This CDR3 comprises 13 residues. The CDR3 is CASKRDRPTEAFF. In DNA, the CDR3 is TGTGCCAGCAAAAGGGACAGACCCACTGAAGCTTTCTTT.

This clone was detected only a few times. The gene calls are TRBV5-1 and TRBJ1-2; the match to TRBD1 covers 10 bases. The CDR3 contains 14 residues. Germline V gene lookup returns CDR1 SGHRS and CDR2 YFSETQ. J lost 6 bases, V lost 4 bases, and 6 bases had no gene match. The CDR3 loop is CASSPLTGGDGYTF. CDR3 bases: TGCGCCAGCAGCCCCTTGACAGGGGGCGATGGCTACACCTTC.

This clone was counted a single time. The V gene is TRBV28, the J gene TRBJ1-1; D possibly corresponds to TRBD1 (5 bases). CDR3 length equals 15 residues. Trimming pared 6 bases from V and 5 bases from J, leaving 19 bases between. CDR1 and CDR2 (germline): MDHEN, SYDVKM. The CDR3 DNA sequence: TGTGCCAGCAGCCGCGCGGGGGGAAAACGGACTGAAGCTTTCTTT. It encodes CASSRAGGKRTEAFF.

This chain joins TRBV7-9 and TRBJ2-7, with TRBD2 identical over 12 bases. Unmatched junction bases numbered 5, after V lost 4 bases and J lost 4 bases. The CDR3 has 15 amino acids. Germline CDR1 is SEHNR and CDR2 is FQNEAQ (reference sequence). The CDR3 protein is CASSSTSGGQYEQYF. In nucleotides, the CDR3 is TGTGCCAGCAGCTCCACTAGCGGGGGGCAATACGAGCAGTACTTC.